The 24 T cell receptor beta chains presented below share a single source sample, sequenced in a study of shared clonotypes between healthy human individuals. Using immunoSEQ multiplex PCR, the repertoire was profiled, and TCRdb retains in-frame clones only, with some absent. The sample comprises some 1.5 million clones, under 99% of which are singletons, and roughly 0.45% rests with the top ten. The source material was naive CD4+ T cells sorted from blood. The subset here: CD45RA+ positively selected. The receptors stem from a man under 40 in good health.

The chain recombines TRBV19 with TRBJ1-5, with D hard to call. V lost 1 base and J lost 2, with 6 bases in between. CDR1 and CDR2 (germline): LNHDA, SQIVND (reference sequence). The CDR3 length is 14 residues. CDR3 amino acids: CASSIGFGNQPQHF. CDR3 sequence (DNA): TGTGCCAGTAGTATAGGGTTTGGCAATCAGCCCCAGCATTTT.

The chain joins TRBV2 to TRBJ2-3; D gene uncertain. The CDR3 length is 15 residues. Germline V lookup: CDR1 SNHLY, CDR2 FYNNEI. V dropped 6 bases and J dropped 0 bases, with 13 bases sitting between them. This chain's CDR3 is CASRGSISSTDTQYF. In DNA form, the CDR3 reads TGTGCCAGCAGAGGATCTATCAGTAGCACAGATACGCAGTATTTT.

This clone is a singleton in its sample. The chain employs TRBV6-5 and TRBJ2-7; maybe TRBD1 (7 bases). The V gene lost 6 bases and the J gene lost 6 bases, with 12 bases spanning the gap. The CDR3 sequence is 12 residues long. Per the germline V gene, CDR1 is MNHEY and CDR2 is SVGAGI. The CDR3 sequence is CASSWQGGEQYF. Here the CDR3 DNA reads TGTGCCAGCAGCTGGCAGGGGGGCGAGCAGTACTTC.

The chain recombines TRBV7-2 with TRBJ2-7, with D perhaps assigned TRBD1 or TRBD2 (6 bases each). V lost 2 bases and J lost 5, with 16 bases in between. This CDR3 contains 15 residues. Germline values: CDR1 SGHTA, CDR2 FQGNSA. The CDR3 nucleotides read TGTGCCAGCAGCTTAAGGAACAGGGAGGTCGACGAGCAGTACTTC. The encoded protein is CASSLRNREVDEQYF.

The chain is built from TRBV5-1 and TRBJ2-7, with 15 bases identical to TRBD2. The CDR3 extends over 15 amino acids. Germline loops: CDR1 SGHRS, CDR2 YFSETQ. With V trimmed by 4 bases and J by 6 bases, 5 bases remained unmatched. This chain's CDR3 is CASSVGLAGGVEQYF. DNA of the CDR3: TGCGCCAGCAGCGTAGGACTAGCGGGAGGGGTCGAGCAGTACTTC.

This clone appeared a single time. The chain links TRBV29-1 to TRBJ2-6, with TRBD1 matching over 8 bases. V lost 7 bases and J lost 0; bases outside the gene matches: 11. This CDR3 is built from 17 residues. Germline CDR1 and CDR2: SQVTM and ANQGSEA. The CDR3 nucleotides read TGCAGCGCGCTCGGGACAGGCGACAGCTCTGGGGCCAACGTCCTGACTTTC. This translates into CSALGTGDSSGANVLTF.

The V call is TRBV10-3, the J call TRBJ2-7; 7 nucleotides line up with TRBD1. The V segment lost 4 bases and the J segment 3 bases; nucleotides outside the gene matches: 3. CDR1 is ENHRY and CDR2 is SYGVKD in the germline V gene. The CDR3 extends over 13 amino acids. The CDR3 sequence is CAISGTGDYEQYF. CDR3 DNA sequence: TGTGCCATCAGTGGAACAGGGGACTACGAGCAGTACTTC.

V usage is TRBV18 and J usage is TRBJ2-7; 10 nucleotides line up with TRBD1. CDR1 and CDR2 from the germline V gene are KGHSH and LQKENI. CDR3 size: 14 residues. J gave up 5 bases and V 5 bases, and 6 bases lay outside the gene matches. The CDR3 coding sequence is TGTGCCAGCTCAAGGGGGACAGGGGTCAACGAGCAGTACTTC. Amino acid sequence: CASSRGTGVNEQYF. Using reference TRBV18 and TRBJ2-7 for the parts outside the CDR3, the full variable domain is NAGVMQNPRHLVRRRGQEARLRCSPMKGHSHVYWYRQLPEEGLKFMVYLQKENIIDESGMPKERFSAEFPKEGPSILRIQQVVRGDSAAYFCASSRGTGVNEQYFGPGTRLTVT.

The chain joins TRBV7-9 to TRBJ2-5; TRBD1 might be the D (5 bases). The CDR3 loop spans 17 amino acids. V shed 4 bases and J shed 5 bases, with 23 bases lying between them. Germline CDR1 and CDR2: SEHNR and FQNEAQ (reference sequence). This chain's CDR3 is CASSWALSGRVQETQYF. The CDR3 region has the DNA TGTGCCAGCAGCTGGGCCTTATCGGGCAGGGTTCAGGAGACCCAGTACTTC.

The chain combines TRBV15 with TRBJ2-3; 11 positions match TRBD2. CDR3 length: 17 residues. V shed 0 bases and J 4 bases; nucleotides not matched to a gene: 6. Germline lookup yields CDR1 LNHNV and CDR2 YYDKDF (reference sequence). As DNA, the CDR3 is TGTGCCACCAGCAGAGACCTGGTAGCGGGAGGGCCAGATACGCAGTATTTT. It is translated as CATSRDLVAGGPDTQYF. Filled out from reference TRBV15 and TRBJ2-3, the complete variable domain reads DAMVIQNPRYQVTQFGKPVTLSCSQTLNHNVMYWYQQKSSQAPKLLFHYYDKDFNNEADTPDNFQSRRPNTSFCFLDIRSPGLGDTAMYLCATSRDLVAGGPDTQYFGPGTRLTVL.

The chain carries TRBV9 and TRBJ2-1, with a tentative D call TRBD2 (6 bases). Trimming stripped 0 bases from V and 7 bases from J, with 11 bases between. The CDR3 has 14 amino acids. The germline V gene encodes CDR1 SGDLS and CDR2 YYNGEE. CDR3: CASSVGSGWNEQFF. The CDR3 DNA follows: TGTGCCAGCAGCGTAGGAAGCGGGTGGAATGAGCAGTTCTTC.

The chain links TRBV5-4 to TRBJ2-1, with 12 nucleotides matching TRBD1. V trimming: 0 bases; J trimming: 7 bases; junction bases outside the gene matches: 8. The CDR3 consists of 17 residues. CDR1 and CDR2 from the germline V gene are SGHNT and YYREEE (reference sequence). As DNA, the CDR3 is TGTGCCAGCAGCTTGGTCGGGACAGGGGGCTGGAGTAATGAGCAGTTCTTC. It yields the protein CASSLVGTGGWSNEQFF.

The chain joins TRBV29-1 to TRBJ2-5; 9 bases line up with TRBD2. Germline values: CDR1 SQVTM, CDR2 ANQGSEA. With 7 bases clipped from V and 2 bases from J, the junction kept 8 bases outside the gene matches. CDR3 size: 14 residues. The CDR3 here is CSAPDSGGQETQYF. The CDR3 DNA reads as TGCAGCGCCCCGGATAGCGGGGGACAAGAGACCCAGTACTTC.

The chain recombines TRBV5-4 with TRBJ1-1; the D gene is possibly TRBD1 (5 bases). V lost 0 bases and J lost 1, with 7 bases in between. CDR3 length: 14 residues. CDR1 is SGHNT and CDR2 is YYREEE in the germline V gene (reference sequence). The CDR3 region has the DNA TGTGCCAGCAGCTTGGAGACAGCGAACACTGAAGCTTTCTTT. Translated: CASSLETANTEAFF.

This clone appeared once. The chain recombines TRBV29-1 with TRBJ2-7; the D is unclear. The germline CDR1 and CDR2 sequences are SQVTM and ANQGSEA. This CDR3 region has 12 residues. V shed 4 bases and J shed 1 base, with 8 bases lying between them. CDR3 sequence (DNA): TGCAGCGTTGTAATCTCTTCCTACGAGCAGTACTTC. Translating it yields CSVVISSYEQYF.

The rearrangement joins TRBV7-9 to TRBJ1-1; D not resolved. This CDR3 is built from 9 residues. Trimming took off 11 bases at V and 3 bases at J, with 4 bases between the two ends. CDR1 SEHNR and CDR2 FQNEAQ come from the germline V gene (reference sequence). The CDR3 reads CAPDTEAFF. In DNA, the CDR3 is TGTGCCCCTGACACTGAAGCTTTCTTT.

CDR3 region: CASSLSGSAPNEQFF. CDR3 bases: TGTGCCAGCAGCTTGAGCGGGAGCGCCCCCAATGAGCAGTTCTTC. J is TRBJ2-1 and V is TRBV7-9, with 8 positions matching TRBD2. The CDR3 length is 15 residues. Germline V CDR1 and CDR2: SEHNR, FQNEAQ (reference sequence). J lost 6 bases, V lost 3 bases, and 7 bases had no gene match.

V and J are TRBV9 and TRBJ2-1; 15 bases map to TRBD2. The trim removed 4 bases at V and 8 bases at J, leaving 4 bases unmatched. This CDR3 comprises 15 residues. CDR1 is SGDLS, CDR2 YYNGEE, per germline. The CDR3, as DNA: TGTGCCAGCAGCCCCGGACTAGCGGGAGGGGATGAGCAGTTCTTC. This codes for CASSPGLAGGDEQFF.

This sequence joins TRBV28 and TRBJ2-4; TRBD2 matches 8 bases. The CDR3 runs 17 residues. Germline CDR1 MDHEN, CDR2 SYDVKM. V lost 4 bases and J lost 3; bases outside the gene matches: 11. CDR3 sequence reads: CASSSLPGGPSKNIQYF. The CDR3 coding sequence is TGTGCCAGCAGTTCGCTGCCGGGAGGGCCTAGCAAAAACATTCAGTACTTC.

This sequence joins TRBV7-6 and TRBJ2-3; a weak D match, TRBD2 (6 bases). Trimming cost V 5 bases and J 0 bases, with 12 bases left between them. Germline CDR1 reads SGHVS; CDR2 reads FNYEAQ. The CDR3 is 15 residues long. CDR3 in amino acids: CASSLDSGSTDTQYF. In DNA, the CDR3 is TGTGCCAGCAGCCTAGACAGCGGGAGCACAGATACGCAGTATTTT.

Written as DNA, the CDR3 is TGCGCCAGCAGCGCTGGACTAACGAACACCGGGGAGCTGTTTTTT. Amino acids: CASSAGLTNTGELFF. The chain carries TRBV5-1 and TRBJ2-2, with D possibly matching TRBD2 (6 bases). Between the trimmed V and J ends, which lost 4 bases and 0 bases, there was a span of 10 bases. The CDR3 consists of 15 residues. Germline V lookup: CDR1 SGHRS, CDR2 YFSETQ.

CDR3 residues: CASSSGLAGDYTGELFF. In DNA form, the CDR3 reads TGCGCCAGCAGCTCAGGACTAGCGGGAGATTACACCGGGGAGCTGTTTTTT. The gene calls are TRBV5-1 and TRBJ2-2; TRBD2 agrees at 13 bases. The V gene end was trimmed by 3 bases and the J gene end by 3 bases; junction bases not matched to a gene: 5. Germline loops: CDR1 SGHRS, CDR2 YFSETQ. The CDR3 is made up of 17 amino acids.

CDR3 nucleotide sequence: TGTGCCAGCAGCTCGGGACAGGGAGAGACCCAGTACTTC. This gives the protein CASSSGQGETQYF. The chain carries TRBV7-2 and TRBJ2-5, with TRBD1 matching 9 bases. The CDR3 length is 13 residues. Per germline, CDR1 SGHTA and CDR2 FQGNSA. V shed 4 bases and J 4 bases; nucleotides not matched to a gene: 1.

The chain recombines TRBV6-1 with TRBJ2-2; tentative D call: TRBD1 (6 bases). V was shortened by 0 bases and J by 1 base, with 12 bases between the two germline ends. CDR1 is MNHNS and CDR2 is SASEGT in the germline V gene. The CDR3 is 17 amino acids. The CDR3 nucleotides read TGTGCCAGCAGTGAAGCCTGGGGGCCAGGGAACACCGGGGAGCTGTTTTTT. This gives the protein CASSEAWGPGNTGELFF.